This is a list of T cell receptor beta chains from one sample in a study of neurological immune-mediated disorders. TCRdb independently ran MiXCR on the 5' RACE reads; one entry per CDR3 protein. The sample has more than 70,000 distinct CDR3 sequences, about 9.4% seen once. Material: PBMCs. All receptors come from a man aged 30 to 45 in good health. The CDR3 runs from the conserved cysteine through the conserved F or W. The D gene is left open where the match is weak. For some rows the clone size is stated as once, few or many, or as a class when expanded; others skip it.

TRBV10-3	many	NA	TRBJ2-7	TGTGCCATCAGTGAGGGGGGATCCTTTGGCTACGAGCAGTACTTC	CAISEGGSFGYEQYF
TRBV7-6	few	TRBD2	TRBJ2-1	TGTGCCAGCAGCTTAGTCCTCGGTGGGGCTAGCGGGTCGGGTGAGCAGTTCTTC	CASSLVLGGASGSGEQFF
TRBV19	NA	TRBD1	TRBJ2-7	TGTGCCAGCGGGACAGGAGAGCAGTACTTC	CASGTGEQYF
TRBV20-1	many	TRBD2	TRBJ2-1	TGCAGTGCTAGAAAGACTAGCGGGAGTTCTTTCGGTAATGAGCAGTTCTTC	CSARKTSGSSFGNEQFF
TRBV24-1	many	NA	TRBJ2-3	TGTGCCACCATGGGAGATGGGCCAGATACGCAGTATTTT	CATMGDGPDTQYF
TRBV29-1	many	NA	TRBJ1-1	TGCAGCGTTGACGGGGAGGAGGGTACTGAAGCTTTCTTT	CSVDGEEGTEAFF
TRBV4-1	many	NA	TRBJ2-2	TGCGCCAGCAGCCGAGGGGGTCCAATCACCGGGGAGCTGTTTTTT	CASSRGGPITGELFF
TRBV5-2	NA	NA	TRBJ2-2	TGTGCCAGCGAACGGACAGAGACACCGGGGGAGCTGTTTTTT	CASERTETPGELFF
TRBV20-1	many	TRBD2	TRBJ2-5	TGCAGTGCTAGACCGACCAGCGGGAGTAGTTCCCAAGAGACCCAGTACTTC	CSARPTSGSSSQETQYF
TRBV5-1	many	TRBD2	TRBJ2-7	TGCGCCAGCAGCCCGACACTAGCGGAGTCCTACGAGCAGTACTTC	CASSPTLAESYEQYF
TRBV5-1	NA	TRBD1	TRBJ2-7	TGCGCCAGCAGCTTGGGAGGGGTCCAGGGGGCTAGGTACGAGCAGTACTTC	CASSLGGVQGARYEQYF
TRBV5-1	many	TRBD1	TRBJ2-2	TGCGCCAGCAGCTGGGACAGCCCTTTCACCGGGGAGCTGTTTTTT	CASSWDSPFTGELFF
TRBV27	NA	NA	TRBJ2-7	TGTGCCACCTATGGTCGAGGGAGAAACTCCTACGAGCAGTACTTC	CATYGRGRNSYEQYF
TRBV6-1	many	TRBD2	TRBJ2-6	TGTGCCAGCACCGAATGGGGGAGGGCTGGGGCCAACGTCCTGACTTTC	CASTEWGRAGANVLTF
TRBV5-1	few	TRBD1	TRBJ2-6	TGCGCCAGCAGCTTAGGACAGGGGGCTTCTGGGGCCAACGTCCTGACTTTC	CASSLGQGASGANVLTF
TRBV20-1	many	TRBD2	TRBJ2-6	TGCAGTGCTAGAGAGGGGCTAGCGGGAGGAAGCTCTGGGGCCAACGTCCTGACTTTC	CSAREGLAGGSSGANVLTF
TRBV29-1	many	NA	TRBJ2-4	TGCAGCGTTGTTCCCGGGGGACTAGCCAAAAACATTCAGTACTTC	CSVVPGGLAKNIQYF
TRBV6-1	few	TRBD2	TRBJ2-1	TGTGCCAGCAGGGACCTTACTAGCGGGCGGCGCTCCTACAATGAGCAGTTCTTC	CASRDLTSGRRSYNEQFF
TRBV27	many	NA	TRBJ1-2	TGTGCCAGCAGTTTGATCGGCTCTAACTATGGCTACACCTTC	CASSLIGSNYGYTF
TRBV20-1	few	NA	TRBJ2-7	TGCAGTGCAGAGACGGGTTCCTCCTCCTACGAGCAGTACTTC	CSAETGSSSYEQYF
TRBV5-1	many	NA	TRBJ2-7	TGCGCCAGCAGCTTGGAAGGCGGGGTTAGCTCCTACGAGCAGTACTTC	CASSLEGGVSSYEQYF
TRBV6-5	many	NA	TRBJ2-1	TGTGCCAGCCGGGGACTGGGGGATGAGCAGTTCTTC	CASRGLGDEQFF
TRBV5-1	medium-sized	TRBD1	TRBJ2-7	TGCGCCAGCAGCTTAGAGACAGGGAATCATTACGAGCAGTACTTC	CASSLETGNHYEQYF
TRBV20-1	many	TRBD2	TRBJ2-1	TGCAGTGCTAGCCTAGCGGGAGGGCCCCACAATGAGCAGTTCTTC	CSASLAGGPHNEQFF
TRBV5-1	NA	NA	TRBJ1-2	TGCGCCAGCAGCTTGAGGTGGACAGCCGAGACGGGTGGCTACACCTTC	CASSLRWTAETGGYTF
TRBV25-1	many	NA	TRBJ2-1	TGTGCCAGCAGTAAGGACTCTTACAATGAGCAGTTCTTC	CASSKDSYNEQFF
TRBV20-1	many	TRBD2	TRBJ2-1	TGCAGTGCTGACCCTATGGGCGGGAGCTCCTACAATGAGCAGTTCTTC	CSADPMGGSSYNEQFF
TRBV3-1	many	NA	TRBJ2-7	TGTGCCAGCAGCCAAACAGGGGGGGTCTACGAGCAGTACTTC	CASSQTGGVYEQYF
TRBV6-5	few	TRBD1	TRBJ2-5	TGTGCCAGCAGCGACTCAGGGACAGGGACGGAGACCCAGTACTTC	CASSDSGTGTETQYF
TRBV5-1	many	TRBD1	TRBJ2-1	TGCGCCAGCAGTCGGGACAGGATAGACAATGAGCAGTTCTTC	CASSRDRIDNEQFF
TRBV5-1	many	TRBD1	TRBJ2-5	TGCGCCAGCAGCTCCGGGACAGGGGGCTCCCAAGAGACCCAGTACTTC	CASSSGTGGSQETQYF
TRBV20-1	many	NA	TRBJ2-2	TGCAGTGCTAGAGATTATGGCAGGGGGGGCGCCGGCGGGGAGCTGTTTTTT	CSARDYGRGGAGGELFF
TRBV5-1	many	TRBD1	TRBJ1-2	TGCGCCAGCAGCTTGGGCAGGGGGCAGGGCTACACCTTC	CASSLGRGQGYTF
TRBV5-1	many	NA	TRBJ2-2	TGCGCCAGCAGCTTGGAGCTTAACACCGGGGAGCTGTTTTTT	CASSLELNTGELFF
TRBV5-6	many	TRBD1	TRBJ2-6	TGTGCCAGCAGCGGGCGGACAGGGGGCTCTGGGGCCAACGTCCTGACTTTC	CASSGRTGGSGANVLTF
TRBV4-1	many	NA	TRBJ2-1	TGCGCCAGCAGCCCAGACCGGCAGTCAAGCTCCTACAATGAGCAGTTCTTC	CASSPDRQSSSYNEQFF
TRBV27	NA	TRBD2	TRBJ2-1	TGTGCCAGCAGCATAGCGGGAGGCTTATACAATGAGCAGTTCTTC	CASSIAGGLYNEQFF
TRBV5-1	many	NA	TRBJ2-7	TGCGCCAGCAGCTTGGGAGGGACAAGTACCTACGAGCAGTACTTC	CASSLGGTSTYEQYF
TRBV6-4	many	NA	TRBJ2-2	TGTGCCAGCAGTGACTTCGGCACCGGGGAGCTGTTTTTT	CASSDFGTGELFF
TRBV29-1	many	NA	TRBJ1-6	TGCAGCGTTCTACCGGGAAGCCGGAATAATTCACCCCTCCACTTT	CSVLPGSRNNSPLHF
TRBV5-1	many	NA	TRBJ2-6	TGCGCCAGCAGCTTGACATTAGTGAGCTCTGGGGCCAACGTCCTGACTTTC	CASSLTLVSSGANVLTF
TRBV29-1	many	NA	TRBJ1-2	TGCAGCGTTGGGGGACCTCGAGCTAACTATGGCTACACCTTC	CSVGGPRANYGYTF
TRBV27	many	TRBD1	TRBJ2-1	TGTGCCAGCAGTGGGTGGGGAAGACAGGGGTACAATGAGCAGTTCTTC	CASSGWGRQGYNEQFF
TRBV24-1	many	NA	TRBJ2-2	TGTGCCACCAGTGAGAGGGACGGGGAGCTGTTTTTT	CATSERDGELFF
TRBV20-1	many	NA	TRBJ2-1	TGCAGTGCTAGAGGGCTCGAAAGGGTTAGAGTTTTCAATGAGCAGTTCTTC	CSARGLERVRVFNEQFF
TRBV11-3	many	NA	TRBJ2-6	TGTGCCAGCAGCCCAGGCCTTCAACTGGGGTCCTCTGGGGCCAACGTCCTGACTTTC	CASSPGLQLGSSGANVLTF
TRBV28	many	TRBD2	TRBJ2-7	TGTGCCAGCAGTTCACAACGTAGTAGCGGGCCCACATACGGGCAGTACTTC	CASSSQRSSGPTYGQYF
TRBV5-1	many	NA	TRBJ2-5	TGCGCCAGCAGCCCACAGTTTGGCGAGACCCAGTACTTC	CASSPQFGETQYF
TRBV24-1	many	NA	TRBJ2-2	TGTGCCACCAGTGATCTTGTGGGCGCGAACACCGGGGAGCTGTTTTTT	CATSDLVGANTGELFF
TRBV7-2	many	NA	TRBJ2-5	TGTGCCAGCAGCTTCGGATCCAGCAGAAAAGAGACCCAGTACTTC	CASSFGSSRKETQYF
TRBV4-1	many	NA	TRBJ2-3	TGCGCCAGCAGGAAGGCTTCCACAGATACGCAGTATTTT	CASRKASTDTQYF
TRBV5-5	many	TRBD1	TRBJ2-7	TGTGCCAGCAGCTTCGGGAGATTGGAGACAGGGGCCTACGAGCAGTACTTC	CASSFGRLETGAYEQYF
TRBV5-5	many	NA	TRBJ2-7	TGTGCCAGCAGCTTGGATGCGGGGCCCACCTACGAGCAGTACTTC	CASSLDAGPTYEQYF
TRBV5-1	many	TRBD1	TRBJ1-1	TGCGCCAGCAGCCCAAGACAGGGGAACACTGAAGCTTTCTTT	CASSPRQGNTEAFF
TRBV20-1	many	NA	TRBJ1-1	TGCAGTGCTAGCCCCAGGCTTGAAGCTTTCTTT	CSASPRLEAFF
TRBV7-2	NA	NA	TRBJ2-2	TGTGCCAGCAGCCCTGGGACAAACTCTCCGGCCTCCGGGAACACCGGGGAGCTGTTTTTT	CASSPGTNSPASGNTGELFF
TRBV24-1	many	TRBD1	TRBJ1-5	TGTGCCACCAGTGATCCCGACAGGGTCGGCCAGCCCCAGCATTTT	CATSDPDRVGQPQHF
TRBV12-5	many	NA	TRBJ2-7	TGTGCTAGTGGTTTGGTACGCCCCAGGGGATTTGACGAGCAGTACTTC	CASGLVRPRGFDEQYF
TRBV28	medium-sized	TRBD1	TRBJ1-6	TGTGCCAGCAGTTCAGGGACAGGAGATAATTCACCCCTCCACTTT	CASSSGTGDNSPLHF
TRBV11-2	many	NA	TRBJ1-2	TGTGCCAGCAGCTTAAAAGTTGGCTACACCTTC	CASSLKVGYTF